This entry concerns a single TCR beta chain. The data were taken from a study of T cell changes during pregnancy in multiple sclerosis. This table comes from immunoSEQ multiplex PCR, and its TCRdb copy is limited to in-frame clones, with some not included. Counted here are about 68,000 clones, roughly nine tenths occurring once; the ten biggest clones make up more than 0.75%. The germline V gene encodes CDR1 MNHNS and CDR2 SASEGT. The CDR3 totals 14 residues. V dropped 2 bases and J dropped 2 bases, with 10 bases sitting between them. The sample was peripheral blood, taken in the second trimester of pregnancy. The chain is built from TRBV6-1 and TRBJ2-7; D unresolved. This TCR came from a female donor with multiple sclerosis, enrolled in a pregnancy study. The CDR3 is CASSEFQSTYEQYF. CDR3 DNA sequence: TGTGCCAGCAGTGAATTTCAGTCAACCTACGAGCAGTACTTC.